This TCR beta chain was captured by sequencing in a study of graft-versus-host responses after intestinal transplantation. From germline, CDR1 is SGHRS and CDR2 YFSETQ. The CDR3 extends over 14 amino acids. With 3 bases clipped from V and 3 bases from J, the junction kept 3 bases outside the gene matches. This clone was seen only a few times. Antigen specificity is unknown. Some clones are missing from TCRdb's copy, which holds only in-frame ones; the method was immunoSEQ multiplex PCR. The table includes around 25,000 clones, 82% detected once. The sequence was obtained from a human donor who received an intestinal transplant. The material was unstimulated CD4+ T cells sorted from spleen or lymph node cells, obtained before intestinal transplant. V and J are TRBV5-1 and TRBJ1-3; 7 bases fit TRBD1. The DNA for the CDR3 is TGCGCCAGCAGCTGGCAGGGGGATGGAAACACCATATATTTT. Amino acids: CASSWQGDGNTIYF. Filled out from reference TRBV5-1 and TRBJ1-3, the complete variable domain reads KAGVTQTPRYLIKTRGQQVTLSCSPISGHRSVSWYQQTPGQGLQFLFEYFSETQRNKGNFPGRFSGRQFSNSRSEMNVSTLELGDSALYLCASSWQGDGNTIYFGEGSWLTVV.